This T cell receptor beta chain was captured by sequencing in a study of cytomegalovirus exposure and HLA in healthy donors. PCR used 60 Vbeta primers and 13 Jbeta primers. Produced via immunoSEQ multiplex PCR; TCRdb's table is partial and in-frame only. The sample records under 200,000 clones, just over 75% being singletons. Study-wide results and limits: Among the CMV-associated chains, a few were confirmed in vitro as specific for CMV antigens.

With regard to this clone: The antigen is undetermined.

The germline V gene encodes CDR1 SGHRS and CDR2 YFSETQ. The CDR3 sequence is 14 residues long. The V end was cut by 2 bases, the J end by 7 bases, with 12 bases between. This TCR derives from a man in his forties in good health and CMV-seronegative. V and J are TRBV5-1 and TRBJ2-2; D unclear. The sequencing sample was made of PBMCs. The CDR3 nucleotides read TGCGCCAGCAGCTTAACCTCGTACAACGGGGAGCTGTTTTTT. Translation: CASSLTSYNGELFF.